This TCR beta chain was captured in a study of lymphopenia after photon versus proton radiotherapy. Only in-frame clones appear in the TCRdb table, and some are missing; sequencing was by immunoSEQ multiplex PCR. The sample consists of some 6,100 clones, roughly 90% of them appearing once. Germline V CDR1 and CDR2: KGHSH, LQKENI. V dropped 7 bases and J dropped 4 bases, with 8 bases sitting between them. The length of the CDR3 is 13 residues. The receptor was isolated from a man between 60 and 75 years old with cholangiocarcinoma. V gene TRBV18 combines with J gene TRBJ2-6; D is unclear. The sample here was peripheral blood, taken from a patient treated with photon-based radiotherapy. Written as DNA, the CDR3 is TGTGCCAGCTTAACATCGGGGGCCAACGTCCTGACTTTC. Residues: CASLTSGANVLTF. The full variable domain, rest sourced from reference TRBV18 and TRBJ2-6, is NAGVMQNPRHLVRRRGQEARLRCSPMKGHSHVYWYRQLPEEGLKFMVYLQKENIIDESGMPKERFSAEFPKEGPSILRIQQVVRGDSAAYFCASLTSGANVLTFGAGSRLTVL.